The next 29 T cell receptor beta chains were all read from a single sample in a study of control samples from healthy donors and cancer patients. Profiling relied on immunoSEQ multiplex PCR, and the TCRdb table lists in-frame clones only, not all of them. The repertoire holds about 140,000 clones, approximately 94% seen once, with under 15% in the top ten. Sequenced sample: blood. The source is a man aged 35 to 55 in good health.

This rearrangement joins TRBV2 to TRBJ2-6; D remains unclear. Trimming removed 5 bases from V and 0 bases from J, with 8 bases in between. The CDR3 is 15 amino acids. CDR1 and CDR2 (germline): SNHLY, FYNNEI. The CDR3 DNA reads as TGTGCCAGCAGTTCCTTAAGCTCTGGGGCCAACGTCCTGACTTTC. It codes for CASSSLSSGANVLTF.

The gene calls are TRBV9 and TRBJ2-7; 7 bases match TRBD1. V was clipped by 0 bases and J by 4 bases; unmatched bases: 1. The germline gives CDR1 SGDLS, CDR2 YYNGEE. CDR3 length: 13 residues. DNA of the CDR3: TGTGCCAGCAGCGTAGCGACAGGGTACGAGCAGTACTTC. Protein: CASSVATGYEQYF.

The CDR3 coding sequence is TGTGCCAGCAGCCAGGGGCTCTCCTATAATTCACCCCTCCACTTT. This codes for CASSQGLSYNSPLHF. The chain has TRBV3-1 (or the pseudogene TRBV3-2) and TRBJ1-6; D is possibly TRBD1 (5 bases). CDR3 length equals 15 residues. Germline V CDR1 and CDR2: LGHDT, YNNKEL (reference sequence). V dropped 3 bases and J dropped 0 bases, with 6 bases sitting between them.

The chain carries TRBV10-3 and TRBJ1-5; D not resolved. The CDR3 has 13 amino acids. Germline CDR1 ENHRY, CDR2 SYGVKD. Trimming removed 3 bases from V and 6 bases from J, with 9 bases in between. CDR3 sequence reads: CAISETTSQPQHF. The CDR3 nucleotides are TGTGCCATCAGTGAAACGACTTCTCAGCCCCAGCATTTT.

The chain recombines TRBV5-6 with TRBJ2-3; possible D gene TRBD2, 6 bases. The germline gives CDR1 SGHDT, CDR2 YYEEEE. CDR3 length: 14 amino acids. V dropped 7 bases and J dropped 0 bases, with 12 bases sitting between them. As DNA, the CDR3 is TGTGCCAGCGAAACCGGGAGTAGCACAGATACGCAGTATTTT. This translates into CASETGSSTDTQYF.

V and J are TRBV6-5 and TRBJ1-6; 8 nucleotides align to TRBD1. Germline V gene sequence: CDR1 MNHEY, CDR2 SVGAGI. V lost 6 bases, J lost 6 bases, and 7 bases stayed unmatched. This CDR3 has 15 amino acids. For the CDR3, the DNA is TGTGCCAGCAGAGGCGGGACAGGCCTTAATTCACCCCTCCACTTT. It encodes CASRGGTGLNSPLHF.

The chain recombines TRBV20-1 with TRBJ2-1; D ambiguous. This CDR3 spans 12 amino acids. Germline V gene lookup returns CDR1 DFQATT and CDR2 SNEGSKA (reference sequence). V lost 3 bases and J 5 bases, leaving 8 bases between the germline ends. The CDR3 region is CSASRGNNEQFF. CDR3 bases: TGCAGTGCTAGTCGTGGAAACAATGAGCAGTTCTTC.

The V gene is TRBV5-6, the J gene TRBJ2-1, with TRBD2 as a possible D gene (5 bases). CDR3 size: 15 residues. Germline values: CDR1 SGHDT, CDR2 YYEEEE. Trimming shortened V by 0 bases and J by 6 bases, and 13 bases separated the two germline ends. CDR3 DNA: TGTGCCAGCAGCTTGGAAGGACTCCCTATCAATGAGCAGTTCTTC. It is translated as CASSLEGLPINEQFF.

The chain has TRBV7-9 and TRBJ2-1; TRBD2 might be the D (5 bases). Trimming left V 1 base short and J 7 bases short, with 8 bases between. CDR1 and CDR2 from the germline V gene are SEHNR and FQNEAQ (reference sequence). This CDR3 comprises 13 residues. Here the CDR3 reads CASSLVGGNEQFF. The CDR3 DNA is TGTGCCAGCAGCTTAGTTGGCGGGAATGAGCAGTTCTTC.

This rearrangement joins TRBV19 to TRBJ2-1; TRBD2 agrees at 8 bases. V was clipped by 4 bases and J by 0 bases; unmatched bases: 11. Germline V gives CDR1 LNHDA, CDR2 SQIVND (reference sequence). The CDR3 is 18 residues long. The CDR3 sequence: CASSNDLTGTSSYNEQFF. DNA for the CDR3: TGTGCCAGTAGTAACGACTTAACCGGGACTAGCTCCTACAATGAGCAGTTCTTC.

The chain employs TRBV9 and TRBJ2-7, with D unresolved. The ends were cut back, 4 bases at V and 2 bases at J, with 7 bases in the middle. The germline V gene has CDR1 SGDLS and CDR2 YYNGEE. CDR3 length: 12 residues. CDR3 DNA: TGTGCCAGCAGCATAGACCCCTACGAGCAGTACTTC. Protein: CASSIDPYEQYF. The full variable domain, completed using reference TRBV9 and TRBJ2-7, is DSGVTQTPKHLITATGQRVTLRCSPRSGDLSVYWYQQSLDQGLQFLIQYYNGEERAKGNILERFSAQQFPDLHSELNLSSLELGDSALYFCASSIDPYEQYFGPGTRLTVT.

The V gene is TRBV19, the J gene TRBJ2-7; weak D call: TRBD2 (5 bases). V shed 0 bases and J shed 3 bases, with 15 bases lying between them. The germline V gene has CDR1 LNHDA and CDR2 SQIVND (reference sequence). CDR3 length equals 16 residues. The CDR3 region has the DNA TGTGCCAGTAGTATAGATCGAAAGGCGGGCCTCTACGAGCAGTACTTC. Translation: CASSIDRKAGLYEQYF.

The J gene is TRBJ2-3, the V gene TRBV5-1; 12 nucleotides agree with TRBD2. V lost 0 bases to trimming and J lost 5 bases; unmatched junction nucleotides: 1. The CDR3 has 15 residues. Germline V gene lookup returns CDR1 SGHRS and CDR2 YFSETQ. This CDR3 reads CASSLVLAGGDTQYF. CDR3 DNA: TGCGCCAGCAGCTTGGTACTAGCGGGAGGAGATACGCAGTATTTT.

The chain couples TRBV13 to TRBJ1-1; D gene uncertain. CDR1 PRHDT and CDR2 FYEKMQ come from the germline V gene (reference sequence). CDR3 length equals 16 residues. V was trimmed by 4 bases and J by 0 bases, leaving 15 bases between them. CDR3 sequence: CASSSRQGGVNTEAFF. The CDR3 DNA reads as TGTGCCAGCAGCTCCCGACAAGGTGGTGTGAACACTGAAGCTTTCTTT.

In nucleotides, the CDR3 is TGCGCCAGCAGCTTGGGGGACTCTAATAGGGGAACTAATGAAAAACTGTTTTTT. Its translation is CASSLGDSNRGTNEKLFF. The chain is built from TRBV5-1 and TRBJ1-4; a weak D match, TRBD1 (5 bases). The V gene lost 0 bases and the J gene lost 1 base, with 16 bases spanning the gap. Germline V lookup: CDR1 SGHRS, CDR2 YFSETQ. This CDR3 has 18 residues.

The rearrangement uses TRBV12-3 or TRBV12-4 and TRBJ1-4; D gene uncertain. The CDR3 length is 13 residues. Trimming pared 7 bases from V and 8 bases from J, leaving 14 bases between. The CDR3 sequence: CASKGLFGEKLFF. The CDR3, as DNA: TGTGCCAGCAAAGGGCTATTTGGGGAAAAACTGTTTTTT.

This chain joins TRBV6-1 and TRBJ1-5, with D tentatively TRBD1 (5 bases). From germline, CDR1 is MNHNS and CDR2 SASEGT. Trimming removed 3 bases at V and 3 bases at J, with 15 bases between. This CDR3 contains 16 residues. The CDR3 region is CASSEWDVNSNQPQHF. CDR3 nucleotides: TGTGCCAGCAGTGAGTGGGACGTAAACTCCAATCAGCCCCAGCATTTT.

J is TRBJ1-6 and V is TRBV11-2; D may be TRBD1 (6 bases). The CDR3 is 15 residues long. Germline values: CDR1 SGHAT, CDR2 FQNNGV. Trimming removed 5 bases at V and 7 bases at J, with 15 bases between. The CDR3 coding sequence is TGTGCCAGCAGCCCTGGCGCAGGGGTAAATTCACCCCTCCACTTT. Protein sequence: CASSPGAGVNSPLHF.

The chain employs TRBV28 and TRBJ2-1, with 7 bases lining up with TRBD1. The CDR3 has 16 amino acids. V trimming: 4 bases; J trimming: 3 bases; junction bases outside the gene matches: 9. Germline CDR1 and CDR2: MDHEN and SYDVKM. DNA for the CDR3: TGTGCCAGCAGTTCCCTGACAGGGAACAGCTACAATGAGCAGTTCTTC. Amino acid sequence: CASSSLTGNSYNEQFF. Drawing the rest from reference TRBV28 and TRBJ2-1, the complete variable domain is DVKVTQSSRYLVKRTGEKVFLECVQDMDHENMFWYRQDPGLGLRLIYFSYDVKMKEKGDIPEGYSVSREKKERFSLILESASTNQTSMYLCASSSLTGNSYNEQFFGPGTRLTVL.

The gene calls are TRBV7-6 and TRBJ2-7, with a possible D match to TRBD2 (6 bases). Trimming removed 5 bases from V and 7 bases from J, with 15 bases in between. The germline V gene has CDR1 SGHVS and CDR2 FNYEAQ. The CDR3 spans 13 residues. The CDR3 region has the DNA TGTGCCAGCAGCCCGGGGCGCGGAGGGGAGCAGTACTTC. Translated: CASSPGRGGEQYF.

CDR3 in DNA: TGTGCCAGCAGCTTAGGTGGCAGGGCAACCGGGGAGCTGTTTTTT. Translating gives CASSLGGRATGELFF. This chain joins TRBV7-9 and TRBJ2-2; possibly TRBD1 for D (5 bases). With 1 base removed from V and 5 bases from J, the gap between germline ends came to 11 bases. CDR3 length: 15 residues. CDR1 is SEHNR and CDR2 is FQNEAQ in the germline V gene (reference sequence).

The rearrangement links TRBV10-2 to TRBJ1-1; D call uncertain. The germline V and J ends were trimmed by 0 bases and 4 bases, with 6 bases remaining between them. The CDR3 is made up of 13 amino acids. CDR1 is WSHSY and CDR2 is SAAADI in the germline V gene. The DNA for the CDR3 is TGCGCCAGCAGTGAGTCAGAAAGCACTGAAGCTTTCTTT. Its protein product is CASSESESTEAFF.

This chain links TRBV5-1 with TRBJ1-3, with 8 bases matching TRBD1. V lost 3 bases and J lost 0; bases outside the gene matches: 8. The CDR3 runs to 17 residues. Germline CDR1 is SGHRS and CDR2 is YFSETQ. The DNA for the CDR3 is TGCGCCAGCAGCTCCGCAGGGGGCTCAAGCTCTGGAAACACCATATATTTT. Translated: CASSSAGGSSSGNTIYF.

The chain is built from TRBV5-4 and TRBJ2-4; 8 bases map to TRBD2. V lost 8 bases, J lost 5 bases, and 12 bases stayed unmatched. Germline V gene sequence: CDR1 SGHNT, CDR2 YYREEE (reference sequence). This CDR3 is 15 amino acids long. CDR3 sequence: CASCSEPAGENIQYF. CDR3 coding DNA: TGTGCCAGTTGCAGTGAGCCAGCGGGAGAAAACATTCAGTACTTC.

The table lists this clone with a count of one. The chain employs TRBV2 and TRBJ2-2, with a possible D match to TRBD2 (7 bases). This CDR3 region has 17 residues. Germline V lookup: CDR1 SNHLY, CDR2 FYNNEI. V lost 4 bases to trimming and J lost 6 bases, with 21 bases between them. CDR3 protein: CASSVWGGPGFPGELFF. CDR3 nucleotides: TGTGCCAGCAGTGTCTGGGGGGGGCCAGGGTTCCCCGGGGAGCTGTTTTTT.

The chain recombines TRBV5-4 with TRBJ1-1; D might be TRBD1 (6 bases). Trimming removed 8 bases at V and 5 bases at J, with 19 bases between. There are 14 residues in the CDR3. Germline V CDR1 and CDR2: SGHNT, YYREEE (reference sequence). The CDR3 region has the DNA TGTGCCAGTTCTTGGGGGGGGCAGGGAACTGAAGCTTTCTTT. Translated, it gives CASSWGGQGTEAFF.

The genes are TRBV2 and TRBJ2-3; 8 nucleotides match TRBD2. CDR3 length: 15 residues. CDR1 and CDR2 from the germline V gene are SNHLY and FYNNEI. The trim removed 4 bases at V and 3 bases at J, leaving 6 bases unmatched. CDR3 loop: CASSGEAGETDTQYF. The CDR3 bases are TGTGCCAGCAGTGGAGAAGCGGGGGAAACAGATACGCAGTATTTT.

The chain combines TRBV29-1 with TRBJ2-5, with 8 bases aligning to TRBD2. Germline trimming cut 2 bases from V and 3 bases from J; bases unmatched to any gene: 5. This CDR3 region has 14 residues. CDR1 is SQVTM and CDR2 is ANQGSEA in the germline V gene. In DNA form, the CDR3 reads TGCAGCGTTGAACTGGGCGGGGGGAAAGAGACCCAGTACTTC. Encoded protein: CSVELGGGKETQYF. Complete variable domain (other parts from reference TRBV29-1 and TRBJ2-5): SAVISQKPSRDICQRGTSLTIQCQVDSQVTMMFWYRQQPGQSLTLIATANQGSEATYESGFVIDKFPISRPNLTFSTLTVSNMSPEDSSIYLCSVELGGGKETQYFGPGTRLLVL.

The sample holds one count of this clone. The gene calls are TRBV14 and TRBJ2-3, with 11 bases that match TRBD1. From germline, CDR1 is SGHDN and CDR2 FVKESK. This CDR3 region has 16 residues. The V segment lost 5 bases and the J segment 4 bases; nucleotides outside the gene matches: 8. CDR3 in DNA: TGTGCCAGCAGCGCTCTGTCGGGACAGGGGGCAGATACGCAGTATTTT. It specifies CASSALSGQGADTQYF.